These 28 T cell receptor beta chains were sequenced from one sample in a study of spatial heterogeneity in lung cancer. TCRdb reprocessed the 5' RACE reads with MiXCR, giving one entry per CDR3 protein. The table shows 40,000 or so distinct CDR3 sequences, with approximately 3% occurring only once. Documented time point: sample taken at primary tumor resection. Sequencing was performed on normal lung tissue next to the tumor, taken at surgery. The origin of the receptors is a male donor with early-stage non-small cell lung cancer.

This clonotype was detected many times. This rearrangement joins TRBV2 to TRBJ2-3; a possible D gene is TRBD2 (6 bases). This CDR3 is 16 amino acids long. From germline, CDR1 is SNHLY and CDR2 FYNNEI. The V and J ends lost 5 bases and 4 bases respectively, with 19 bases between them. The DNA for the CDR3 is TGTGCCAGCAGTTTCGATAGCGGCTCATTTCCAGATACGCAGTATTTT. This codes for CASSFDSGSFPDTQYF.

This clonotype has a count of ten or more. This chain joins TRBV5-1 and TRBJ2-3; D gene uncertain. CDR3 length equals 17 residues. The germline V and J ends were trimmed by 4 bases and 1 base, with 19 bases remaining between them. Germline V gene sequence: CDR1 SGHRS, CDR2 YFSETQ. CDR3 sequence reads: CASSITPDGRGTDTQYF. The CDR3 DNA sequence: TGCGCCAGCAGCATAACCCCCGACGGACGGGGCACAGATACGCAGTATTTT. The variable domain in full, with the rest retrieved from reference TRBV5-1 and TRBJ2-3, is KAGVTQTPRYLIKTRGQQVTLSCSPISGHRSVSWYQQTPGQGLQFLFEYFSETQRNKGNFPGRFSGRQFSNSRSEMNVSTLELGDSALYLCASSITPDGRGTDTQYFGPGTRLTVL.

The table lists this clonotype with many counts. The chain is built from TRBV7-9 and TRBJ2-3, with no clear D. The V and J ends lost 5 bases and 3 bases respectively, with 6 bases between them. The CDR3 spans 12 residues. Germline V gives CDR1 SEHNR, CDR2 FQNEAQ (reference sequence). Here the CDR3 DNA reads TGTGCCAGCAGCCCTCCAACAGATACGCAGTATTTT. Translating it yields CASSPPTDTQYF.

This clonotype was seen at least ten times. The chain couples TRBV20-1 to TRBJ2-7; TRBD2 agrees at 8 bases. This CDR3 region has 14 residues. The V gene end was trimmed by 6 bases and the J gene end by 4 bases; junction bases not matched to a gene: 11. CDR1 is DFQATT, CDR2 SNEGSKA, per germline (reference sequence). CDR3 sequence (DNA): TGCAGTGCAATAGCGGGGCAACCCACTTACGAGCAGTACTTC. Encoded protein: CSAIAGQPTYEQYF.

This clonotype appeared many times. The chain carries TRBV6-1 and TRBJ1-4; TRBD1 agrees at 8 bases. The germline V gene has CDR1 MNHNS and CDR2 SASEGT. The V and J ends lost 6 bases and 6 bases, in that order; junction bases with no gene match: 6. The CDR3 length is 14 residues. CDR3 loop: CASSRQGLDEKLFF. CDR3 DNA: TGTGCCAGCAGCCGACAGGGGTTAGATGAAAAACTGTTTTTT.

The chain uses TRBV5-1 and TRBJ2-3; 11 bases are shared with TRBD1. After removal of 5 bases from V and 4 bases from J, the junction contained 3 bases not matched to a gene. From germline, CDR1 is SGHRS and CDR2 YFSETQ. The length of the CDR3 is 14 residues. The CDR3 region has the DNA TGCGCCAGCAGAACGGGACAGGGGGCAGATACGCAGTATTTT. Protein: CASRTGQGADTQYF.

This clonotype was detected ten times or more. V is TRBV5-1 and J is TRBJ2-6; tentatively, D is TRBD2 (5 bases). This CDR3 is 16 amino acids long. The V end lost 1 base, the J end lost 0 bases, and 8 bases lay between the germline ends. Germline CDR1 reads SGHRS; CDR2 reads YFSETQ. In DNA, the CDR3 is TGCGCCAGCAGCTTGACCGGGATCTCTGGGGCCAACGTCCTGACTTTC. As protein: CASSLTGISGANVLTF.

This clonotype was counted many times. V is TRBV7-2 and J is TRBJ2-1; TRBD1 might be the D (5 bases). The CDR3 spans 15 residues. From germline, CDR1 is SGHTA and CDR2 FQGNSA. V was shortened by 2 bases and J by 8 bases, with 16 bases between the two germline ends. The DNA for the CDR3 is TGTGCCAGCAGCTTAAGTGCAGGTTCACAGGATGAGCAGTTCTTC. It is translated as CASSLSAGSQDEQFF. The full variable domain, with the rest looked up from reference TRBV7-2 and TRBJ2-1, is GAGVSQSPSNKVTEKGKDVELRCDPISGHTALYWYRQSLGQGLEFLIYFQGNSAPDKSGLPSDRFSAERTGGSVSTLTIQRTQQEDSAVYLCASSLSAGSQDEQFFGPGTRLTVL.

Many counts were recorded for this clonotype. The rearrangement links TRBV6-5 to TRBJ1-1, with 12 nucleotides matching TRBD1. This CDR3 region has 16 residues. V was clipped by 6 bases and J by 4 bases; unmatched bases: 9. Germline loops: CDR1 MNHEY, CDR2 SVGAGI. The CDR3 DNA reads TGTGCCAGCAGCCCCGGGACAGGGGGCAGGAGCACTGAAGCTTTCTTT. Translating gives CASSPGTGGRSTEAFF.

This clonotype was observed many times. The rearrangement links TRBV7-9 to TRBJ2-1, with 7 bases lining up with TRBD2. J was trimmed by 9 bases and V by 5 bases; bases with no gene match: 7. Germline V gives CDR1 SEHNR, CDR2 FQNEAQ (reference sequence). The length of the CDR3 is 13 residues. The CDR3 DNA is TGTGCCAGCAGCCCCCGACTAGCCGTTGAGCAGTTCTTC. It translates to CASSPRLAVEQFF. The complete variable domain, with remaining parts taken from reference TRBV7-9 and TRBJ2-1, reads DTGVSQNPRHKITKRGQNVTFRCDPISEHNRLYWYRQTLGQGPEFLTYFQNEAQLEKSRLLSDRFSAERPKGSFSTLEIQRTEQGDSAMYLCASSPRLAVEQFFGPGTRLTVL.

This clonotype was detected a few times. This chain links TRBV2 with TRBJ1-2; D is uncertain. From germline, CDR1 is SNHLY and CDR2 FYNNEI. Trimming cost V 4 bases and J 3 bases, with 9 bases left between them. The CDR3 sequence is 13 residues long. The CDR3 sequence is CASSANIYYGYTF. The CDR3, as DNA: TGTGCCAGCAGTGCGAATATCTACTATGGCTACACCTTC.

This clonotype has a count of ten or more. In nucleotides, the CDR3 is TGTGCCAGCAGTTCACTAATACTAGCGGGGGGACAAGAGACCCAGTACTTC. Translation: CASSSLILAGGQETQYF. The chain is built from TRBV7-9 and TRBJ2-5, with 12 bases aligning to TRBD2. The CDR3 length is 17 residues. Per the germline V gene, CDR1 is SEHNR and CDR2 is FQNEAQ (reference sequence). The trim removed 6 bases at V and 2 bases at J, leaving 10 bases unmatched.

This clonotype was recorded many times. The V and J genes are TRBV14 and TRBJ1-4, with a possible D match to TRBD1 (5 bases). V was shortened by 3 bases and J by 10 bases, with 9 bases between the two germline ends. The CDR3 spans 12 residues. Germline-derived CDR1 and CDR2 are SGHDN and FVKESK. Here the CDR3 DNA reads TGTGCCAGCAGCCAGGCGGGGGGAAAACTGTTTTTT. Translated: CASSQAGGKLFF.

This clonotype was seen at least ten times. V usage is TRBV28 and J usage is TRBJ1-4; no clear D. Trimming shortened V by 4 bases and J by 5 bases, and 5 bases separated the two germline ends. The germline V gene has CDR1 MDHEN and CDR2 SYDVKM. The CDR3 totals 12 residues. CDR3: CASSSANEKLFF. The CDR3, as DNA: TGTGCCAGCAGTTCCGCGAATGAAAAACTGTTTTTT.

This clonotype has at least ten counts. The J gene is TRBJ2-3, the V gene TRBV29-1, with D possibly TRBD2 on 6 matching bases. Trimming removed 0 bases from V and 2 bases from J, with 12 bases in between. This CDR3 is 15 amino acids long. Germline loops: CDR1 SQVTM, CDR2 ANQGSEA. CDR3 residues: CSVEERTDYTDTQYF. In DNA, the CDR3 is TGCAGCGTTGAAGAGAGGACGGACTACACAGATACGCAGTATTTT.

In its sample, this clonotype was seen many times. V usage is TRBV5-1 and J usage is TRBJ2-5, with 12 nucleotides matching TRBD2. The germline V gene encodes CDR1 SGHRS and CDR2 YFSETQ. The CDR3 has 16 amino acids. Trimming took 4 bases from V and 4 from J; bases not matched to a gene: 8. As DNA, the CDR3 is TGCGCCAGCAGCGGACTAGCGGGGTCCTTGGGAGAGACCCAGTACTTC. Translation gives CASSGLAGSLGETQYF.

This clonotype has at least ten counts. V usage is TRBV28 and J usage is TRBJ1-2, with a weak D call TRBD1 (6 bases). The CDR3 loop spans 16 amino acids. Germline values: CDR1 MDHEN, CDR2 SYDVKM. Trimming removed 5 bases from V and 0 bases from J, with 16 bases in between. CDR3 coding DNA: TGTGCCAGCAGTCCCGGCGGACAGTTCGCTAACTATGGCTACACCTTC. Translating it yields CASSPGGQFANYGYTF.

This clonotype was counted at least ten times. The chain has TRBV5-4 and TRBJ1-2; D remains ambiguous. The CDR3 sequence is 12 residues long. Germline assignment: CDR1 SGHNT and CDR2 YYREEE (reference sequence). Trimming took off 3 bases at V and 7 bases at J, with 10 bases between the two ends. The CDR3 sequence is CASSSLKGGYTF. The DNA for the CDR3 is TGTGCCAGCAGCTCTCTAAAGGGTGGCTACACCTTC.

This clonotype showed up many times. The DNA for the CDR3 is TGTGCCACCAAGGCGCGAGCGGGAGGCACAGATACGCAGTATTTT. It specifies CATKARAGGTDTQYF. J is TRBJ2-3 and V is TRBV24-1; 8 bases match TRBD2. Germline-derived CDR1 and CDR2 are KGHDR and SFDVKD. J gave up 1 base and V 8 bases, and 7 bases lay outside the gene matches. The CDR3 covers 15 residues.

The sample holds many counts of this clonotype. This chain connects TRBV5-1 to TRBJ2-3; 8 bases agree with TRBD2. Germline V lookup: CDR1 SGHRS, CDR2 YFSETQ. The ends lost 6 bases at V and 2 bases at J; junction bases unmatched: 11. This CDR3 comprises 16 residues. CDR3 sequence reads: CASNPSRGALTDTQYF. CDR3 DNA sequence: TGCGCCAGCAACCCCTCGCGGGGGGCCCTCACAGATACGCAGTATTTT.

This clonotype was counted at least ten times. The chain joins TRBV11-2 to TRBJ2-7; tentatively, D is TRBD2 (6 bases). The CDR3 runs to 12 residues. Germline CDR1 is SGHAT and CDR2 is FQNNGV. V was pared by 4 bases and J by 6 bases, with 10 bases between. CDR3 protein: CASSYTGSEQYF. CDR3 bases: TGTGCCAGCAGCTATACCGGGAGCGAGCAGTACTTC.

This clonotype was seen repeatedly, ten times or more. The chain employs TRBV6-5 and TRBJ1-2; TRBD1 agrees at 8 bases. Germline-derived CDR1 and CDR2 are MNHEY and SVGAGI. J was trimmed by 6 bases and V by 5 bases; bases with no gene match: 5. The CDR3 is 13 amino acids. The CDR3 DNA reads as TGTGCCAGCAGTATCCGGGACAGGCATGGCTACACCTTC. This gives the protein CASSIRDRHGYTF.

This chain links TRBV6-2 or TRBV6-3 with TRBJ1-6; D unclear. The CDR3 covers 13 residues. With 4 bases removed from V and 7 bases from J, the gap between germline ends came to 8 bases. CDR1 is MNHEY, CDR2 SVGEGT, per germline. CDR3 sequence: CASSFQRNSPLHF. The CDR3 nucleotides read TGTGCCAGCAGTTTTCAGAGAAATTCACCCCTCCACTTT.

This clonotype occurred many times. The chain employs TRBV7-8 and TRBJ1-5, with D uncertain. The CDR3 is made up of 14 amino acids. Germline V lookup: CDR1 SGHVS, CDR2 FQNEAQ. Between the trimmed V and J ends, which lost 5 bases and 4 bases, there was a span of 12 bases. CDR3: CASSGSSGNQPQHF. The CDR3, as DNA: TGTGCCAGCAGCGGGAGTTCGGGGAATCAGCCCCAGCATTTT.

This clonotype came up many times. The J gene is TRBJ1-2, the V gene TRBV28, with a possible D match to TRBD1 (6 bases). V was cut by 6 bases and J by 5 bases, with 16 bases left in between. The germline V gene encodes CDR1 MDHEN and CDR2 SYDVKM. The CDR3 totals 14 residues. CDR3 amino acids: CASRRGQSAYGYTF. For the CDR3, the DNA is TGTGCCAGCAGAAGAGGACAGTCGGCTTATGGCTACACCTTC.

This clonotype was seen many times. This chain uses TRBV20-1 with TRBJ2-4; D is undetermined. The germline CDR1 and CDR2 sequences are DFQATT and SNEGSKA (reference sequence). The CDR3 is made up of 13 amino acids. Trimming shortened V by 3 bases and J by 0 bases, and 6 bases separated the two germline ends. The CDR3 reads CSASMAAKNIQYF. For the CDR3, the DNA is TGCAGTGCTAGCATGGCAGCCAAAAACATTCAGTACTTC.

The genes are TRBV5-4 and TRBJ1-1, with unresolved D. The CDR3 totals 13 residues. Trimming removed 2 bases at V and 0 bases at J, with 5 bases between. CDR1 is SGHNT and CDR2 is YYREEE in the germline V gene (reference sequence). The CDR3 DNA reads TGTGCCAGCAGCTTCACTATGAACACTGAAGCTTTCTTT. It encodes CASSFTMNTEAFF.

The rearrangement links TRBV18 to TRBJ2-3, with TRBD2 matching 11 bases. The CDR3 spans 15 residues. The germline CDR1 and CDR2 sequences are KGHSH and LQKENI. V was pared by 2 bases and J by 5 bases, with 3 bases of the junction left unmatched. The CDR3 DNA is TGTGCCAGCTCACCAACTAGCGGGGGACAAGATACGCAGTATTTT. Amino acids: CASSPTSGGQDTQYF.